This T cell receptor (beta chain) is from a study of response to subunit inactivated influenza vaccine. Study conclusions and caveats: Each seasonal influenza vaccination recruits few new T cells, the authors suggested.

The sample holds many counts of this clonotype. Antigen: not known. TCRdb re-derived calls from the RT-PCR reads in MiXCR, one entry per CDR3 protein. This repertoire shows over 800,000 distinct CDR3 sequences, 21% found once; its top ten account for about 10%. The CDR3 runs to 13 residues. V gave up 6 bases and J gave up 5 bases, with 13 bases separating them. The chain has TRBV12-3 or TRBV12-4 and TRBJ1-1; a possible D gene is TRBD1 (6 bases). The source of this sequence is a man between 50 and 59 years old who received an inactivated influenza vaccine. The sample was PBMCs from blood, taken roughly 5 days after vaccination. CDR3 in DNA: TGTGCCAGCAGCCGGAACAGGGATACTGAAGCTTTCTTT. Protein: CASSRNRDTEAFF.